These 27 T cell receptor beta chains came from one sample sequenced in a study of T-cell reconstitution after alpha-beta-depleted transplantation in children. Study conclusions and caveats: The main origin of T-cell counts and diversity one year after transplant was newly produced T cells.

Antigen specificity for these receptors is unknown. Preparation of the TCRbeta library used unique molecular identifiers. TCRdb reanalysed the PCR reads using MiXCR and keeps one entry per CDR3 protein. The table records about 300,000 distinct CDR3 sequences, around 7.1% of them present only once. The sequencing here drew on peripheral blood, taken 360 days after TCRalphabeta/CD19-depleted stem cell transplant. The source of these receptors is a female patient aged 2 to 10 who had a stem cell transplant for Fanconi anemia, so the T cells may come from the graft donor.

There are many counts of this clonotype. The CDR3 DNA is TGTGCCAGCAGCTTACAGGTGTTCACAGATACGCAGTATTTT. It encodes CASSLQVFTDTQYF. The gene calls are TRBV5-6 and TRBJ2-3; D possibly corresponds to TRBD1 (5 bases). The V end was cut by 2 bases, the J end by 2 bases, with 9 bases between. This CDR3 region has 14 residues. Germline V gives CDR1 SGHDT, CDR2 YYEEEE.

The chain uses TRBV2 and TRBJ1-1; possibly TRBD1 for D (5 bases). Trimming took off 10 bases at V and 4 bases at J, with 19 bases between the two ends. The CDR3 covers 14 residues. CDR1 is SNHLY, CDR2 FYNNEI, per germline. Here the CDR3 reads CATRGFTGRTEAFF. Here the CDR3 DNA reads TGTGCCACACGCGGATTTACGGGACGCACTGAAGCTTTCTTT.

Details on this clonotype: An end of the junction does not agree with germline; a read error may underlie this. J is TRBJ1-1 and V is TRBV3-1; D gene uncertain. CDR1 is LGHDT, CDR2 YNNKEL, per germline (reference sequence). CDR3 length: 11 amino acids. The CDR3 reads CSSSQEARAFF. DNA of the CDR3: TGTTCCAGCAGCCAAGAAGCCAGGGCTTTCTTT.

V and J are TRBV18 and TRBJ2-3, with 9 bases identical to TRBD1. The CDR3 spans 15 residues. Trimming took 3 bases from V and 5 from J; bases not matched to a gene: 6. Looked up from germline, CDR1 is KGHSH and CDR2 is LQKENI. The DNA of the CDR3 is TGTGCCAGCTCACCTACAGGGGGCAGTGGAGATACGCAGTATTTT. Translating gives CASSPTGGSGDTQYF.

Concerning this clonotype itself: A much larger clone differs by one base, so this may be a read error. This chain joins TRBV28 and TRBJ2-7; perhaps D is TRBD1 or TRBD2 (5 bases each). The CDR3 has 13 residues. CDR1 and CDR2 from the germline V gene are MDHEN and SYDVKM. This CDR3 reads CGSRPGPRYEQYF. CDR3 sequence (DNA): TGTGGCAGCAGACCGGGACCTCGCTACGAGCAGTACTTC. Together with reference TRBV28 and TRBJ2-7, the CDR3 gives the full variable domain: DVKVTQSSRYLVKRTGEKVFLECVQDMDHENMFWYRQDPGLGLRLIYFSYDVKMKEKGDIPEGYSVSREKKERFSLILESASTNQTSMYLCGSRPGPRYEQYFGPGTRLTVT.

This clonotype was seen many times. The CDR3 loop is CASSLPGGGPDTQYF. The CDR3 nucleotides read TGTGCCAGCAGTTTGCCTGGCGGGGGGCCAGATACGCAGTATTTT. The chain combines TRBV12-3 or TRBV12-4 with TRBJ2-3; 8 bases map to TRBD2. The length of the CDR3 is 15 residues. Trimming took 3 bases from V and 4 from J; bases not matched to a gene: 6.

J is TRBJ2-1 and V is TRBV11-3; 9 nucleotides line up with TRBD1. Per the germline V gene, CDR1 is SGHNT and CDR2 is YENEEA. Trimming cost V 1 base and J 8 bases; bases outside gene matches: 12. The CDR3 totals 17 residues. The CDR3 nucleotides are TGTGCCAGCAGCTTAGGGGGGACAGGGTCTATGAGGGATGAGCAGTTCTTC. Protein: CASSLGGTGSMRDEQFF.

This chain joins TRBV30 and TRBJ2-7; a possible D gene is TRBD1 (5 bases). Per the germline V gene, CDR1 is GTSNPN and CDR2 is SVGIG (reference sequence). This CDR3 region has 16 residues. V was cut by 3 bases and J by 4 bases, with 22 bases left in between. The CDR3 protein is CAWSQTSGHLPYEQYF. The CDR3 region has the DNA TGTGCCTGGAGCCAGACCTCCGGACACCTCCCTTACGAGCAGTACTTC.

This clonotype was seen ten or more times. The chain links TRBV7-8 to TRBJ2-3, with 8 bases lining up with TRBD2. After removal of 0 bases from V and 2 bases from J, the junction contained 7 bases not matched to a gene. The length of the CDR3 is 17 residues. Germline lookup yields CDR1 SGHVS and CDR2 FQNEAQ. This CDR3 is CASSLAIAGRATDTQYF. In DNA form, the CDR3 reads TGTGCCAGCAGCTTAGCAATTGCCGGGAGGGCCACAGATACGCAGTATTTT.

This clonotype was seen many times. V is TRBV5-1 and J is TRBJ1-1, with D perhaps TRBD1 (5 bases). There are 14 residues in the CDR3. V was pared by 2 bases and J by 6 bases, with 14 bases between. CDR1 is SGHRS, CDR2 YFSETQ, per germline. CDR3 nucleotides: TGCGCCAGCAGCTTCCGGGACTCGGTCGCTGAAGCTTTCTTT. Residues: CASSFRDSVAEAFF.

To note about this clonotype: Just one base apart from a much larger clone, this may be a read error. The V call is TRBV4-2, the J call TRBJ1-5, with D maybe TRBD1 (6 bases). CDR1 and CDR2 from the germline V gene are LGHNA and YNFKEQ. CDR3 length equals 17 residues. The CDR3 sequence is CASSQDKGGEWNLPQHF. The CDR3 DNA reads TGTGCCAGCAGCCAAGATAAAGGGGGGGAATGGAATCTGCCCCAGCATTTT.

This clonotype was observed many times. V usage is TRBV7-7 and J usage is TRBJ2-1; D may be TRBD1 or TRBD2 (7 bases each). The CDR3 contains 13 residues. Germline CDR1 is SSHAT and CDR2 is FNYEAQ (reference sequence). V gave up 2 bases and J gave up 7 bases, with 9 bases separating them. The CDR3 DNA reads TGTGCCAGCAGCTTACAGGGGGGGAATGAGCAGTTCTTC. Protein sequence: CASSLQGGNEQFF. The entire variable domain, with the rest obtained from reference TRBV7-7 and TRBJ2-1, is as follows: GAGVSQSPRYKVTKRGQDVTLRCDPISSHATLYWYQQALGQGPEFLTYFNYEAQPDKSGLPSDRFSAERPEGSISTLTIQRTEQRDSAMYRCASSLQGGNEQFFGPGTRLTVL.

V is TRBV12-3 or TRBV12-4 and J is TRBJ1-6; 12 bases map to TRBD1. V lost 1 base to trimming and J lost 7 bases; unmatched junction nucleotides: 8. The length of the CDR3 is 18 residues. The CDR3 spells CASSLGFGTGGRNSPLHF. The CDR3 DNA reads as TGTGCCAGCAGTTTAGGATTCGGGACAGGGGGCCGAAATTCACCCCTCCACTTT.

This clonotype was detected many times. CDR3 DNA sequence: TGCGCCAGTCGCACAGGGCCTAGCTCCTACGAGCAGTACTTC. Its translation is CASRTGPSSYEQYF. V usage is TRBV5-1 and J usage is TRBJ2-7; D is possibly TRBD1 (6 bases). CDR3 length equals 14 residues. The germline V gene has CDR1 SGHRS and CDR2 YFSETQ. V shed 8 bases and J shed 0 bases, with 15 bases lying between them.

The gene calls are TRBV6-1 and TRBJ1-1; 8 bases are shared with TRBD1. CDR3 size: 13 residues. Losses at the gene ends were 6 bases for V and 4 bases for J; bases not matched to a gene: 4. Germline loops: CDR1 MNHNS, CDR2 SASEGT. The CDR3 protein is CASSGGQGTEAFF. CDR3 nucleotide sequence: TGTGCCAGCAGCGGAGGACAGGGCACTGAAGCTTTCTTT.

The genes are TRBV5-4 and TRBJ2-7; 9 bases are a match to TRBD1. J was trimmed by 0 bases and V by 5 bases; bases with no gene match: 3. The germline gives CDR1 SGHNT, CDR2 YYREEE (reference sequence). This CDR3 has 14 amino acids. Written as DNA, the CDR3 is TGTGCCAGCAGTATGACAGGGGGCTCCTACGAGCAGTACTTC. Translation gives CASSMTGGSYEQYF.

This clonotype showed up many times. This chain uses TRBV28 with TRBJ2-1, with 10 bases identical to TRBD2. With 0 bases clipped from V and 5 bases from J, the junction kept 4 bases outside the gene matches. The CDR3 is made up of 16 amino acids. Germline CDR1 MDHEN, CDR2 SYDVKM. The CDR3 reads CASSLWSGGDHNEQFF. In nucleotides, the CDR3 is TGTGCCAGCAGTTTATGGAGCGGGGGGGACCACAATGAGCAGTTCTTC.

This sequence joins TRBV3-1 and TRBJ2-3, with 8 nucleotides matching TRBD1. Trimming at V came to 1 base and at J to 6 bases, leaving 6 bases not matched to a gene. The CDR3 extends over 15 amino acids. Germline V gene lookup returns CDR1 LGHDT and CDR2 YNNKEL (reference sequence). The CDR3 sequence is CASSQGRGRSDTQYF. Written as DNA, the CDR3 is TGTGCCAGCAGCCAAGGCAGGGGGCGCTCGGATACGCAGTATTTT.

This clonotype occurred many times. The chain uses TRBV10-3 and TRBJ1-1; TRBD1 aligns across 8 bases. The CDR3 consists of 12 residues. J gave up 6 bases and V 9 bases, and 6 bases lay outside the gene matches. Germline lookup yields CDR1 ENHRY and CDR2 SYGVKD. The CDR3 is CAIFSGGAEAFF. DNA of the CDR3: TGTGCCATATTCTCAGGGGGCGCTGAAGCTTTCTTT.

This clonotype was detected ten times or more. The chain links TRBV6-5 to TRBJ2-2; 7 bases align to TRBD1. This CDR3 is 19 amino acids long. Germline V CDR1 and CDR2: MNHEY, SVGAGI. Losses at the gene ends were 2 bases for V and 2 bases for J; bases not matched to a gene: 14. CDR3 in DNA: TGTGCCAGCAGTTACGATAGGGGGTCTGGGACAGCCAACACCGGGGAGCTGTTTTTT. It translates to CASSYDRGSGTANTGELFF.

At least ten counts were recorded for this clonotype. This chain connects TRBV6-5 to TRBJ2-7; perhaps TRBD2 as D (5 bases). Germline V gene sequence: CDR1 MNHEY, CDR2 SVGAGI. The CDR3 extends over 15 amino acids. The V gene lost 2 bases and the J gene lost 1 base, with 12 bases spanning the gap. CDR3 in DNA: TGTGCCAGCAGTTACAGGGAGAGGCAGTCCTACGAGCAGTACTTC. It encodes CASSYRERQSYEQYF.

This clonotype has a count of ten or more. V gene TRBV4-3 combines with J gene TRBJ1-2, with a possible D match to TRBD1 (6 bases). V was pared by 1 base and J by 4 bases, with 16 bases between. CDR3 length equals 16 residues. The germline V gene encodes CDR1 LGHNA and CDR2 YSLEER. The CDR3 DNA is TGCGCCAGCAGCCAAGTTCAGGGGTTCGGCCTCTATGGCTACACCTTC. This codes for CASSQVQGFGLYGYTF.

This chain uses TRBV4-2 with TRBJ2-7, with TRBD1 identical over 9 bases. Germline V gene lookup returns CDR1 LGHNA and CDR2 YNFKEQ. The junction had 3 bases not matched to a gene; V was cut back by 0 bases and J by 0 bases. The CDR3 totals 16 residues. CDR3 in amino acids: CASSQDPTGGSYEQYF. The DNA for the CDR3 is TGTGCCAGCAGCCAAGACCCGACAGGGGGCTCCTACGAGCAGTACTTC.

This clonotype has just a few counts. This chain uses TRBV19 with TRBJ2-7; possible D gene TRBD1, 6 bases. This CDR3 has 14 residues. Trimming removed 4 bases from V and 3 bases from J, with 13 bases in between. CDR1 is LNHDA, CDR2 SQIVND, per germline (reference sequence). The CDR3 DNA reads as TGTGCCAGTAGTACCTGGGACACGATCTACGAGCAGTACTTC. It is translated as CASSTWDTIYEQYF.

This clonotype was seen ten or more times. V is TRBV5-1 and J is TRBJ2-2; D is undetermined. Looked up from germline, CDR1 is SGHRS and CDR2 is YFSETQ. Trimming took off 4 bases at V and 2 bases at J, with 12 bases between the two ends. CDR3 length: 15 residues. The CDR3, as DNA: TGCGCCAGCAGCCCCTGGGGAACTAACACCGGGGAGCTGTTTTTT. It specifies CASSPWGTNTGELFF.

This clonotype showed up many times. This chain connects TRBV28 to TRBJ1-5; a weak D match, TRBD1 (5 bases). The CDR3 covers 15 residues. Germline V gene lookup returns CDR1 MDHEN and CDR2 SYDVKM. Trimming stripped 2 bases from V and 1 base from J, with 9 bases between. Here the CDR3 reads CASSLGRGSNQPQHF. CDR3 sequence (DNA): TGTGCCAGCAGTTTAGGTAGGGGAAGCAATCAGCCCCAGCATTTT.

The V call is TRBV21-1, the J call TRBJ1-5. TRBV21-1 is a pseudogene. The CDR3 loop spans 17 amino acids. The CDR3 sequence is CASSKHQEGLSNQPQHF. As DNA, the CDR3 is TGTGCCAGCAGCAAGCATCAGGAGGGCTTAAGCAATCAGCCCCAGCATTTT.